One sample yielded the 30 T cell receptor beta chains listed below, sequenced in a study of cytomegalovirus exposure and HLA in healthy donors. TCRdb's table, derived via immunoSEQ multiplex PCR, lists solely in-frame clones and lacks some. The profile shows roughly 150,000 clones, just under 90% of them singletons. Sequencing was performed on PBMCs. The origin of the receptors is a woman younger than 35 in good health and CMV-seropositive.

The DNA for the CDR3 is TGTGCCTGGAGCCCATTCGGGACAGCCCGGGGGGAGACCCAGTACTTC. Translating gives CAWSPFGTARGETQYF. V usage is TRBV30 and J usage is TRBJ2-5; weak D call: TRBD1 (7 bases). There are 16 residues in the CDR3. The V gene's germline CDR1 is GTSNPN and CDR2 SVGIG (reference sequence). Deletions cut 3 bases from V and 5 bases from J, with 22 bases between. The full variable domain, rest sourced from reference TRBV30 and TRBJ2-5, is SQTIHQWPATLVQPVGSPLSLECTVEGTSNPNLYWYRQAAGRGLQLLFYSVGIGQISSEVPQNLSASRPQDRQFILSSKKLLLSDSGFYLCAWSPFGTARGETQYFGPGTRLLVL.

This clone was seen once. The same CDR3 also results from other DNA sequences found in this sample. The CDR3 DNA sequence: TGTGCCAGCTCACCTGCAGGGAACACTGAAGCTTTCTTT. This translates into CASSPAGNTEAFF. This chain connects TRBV18 to TRBJ1-1; no definite D call. CDR3 size: 13 residues. Germline V CDR1 and CDR2: KGHSH, LQKENI. The V end lost 3 bases, the J end lost 1 base, and 6 bases lay between the germline ends.

The gene calls are TRBV19 and TRBJ1-2; D may be TRBD1 (6 bases). V was pared by 7 bases and J by 4 bases, with 13 bases between. The CDR3 is made up of 13 amino acids. Germline lookup yields CDR1 LNHDA and CDR2 SQIVND (reference sequence). The CDR3: CASTRGGFYGYTF. The CDR3 coding sequence is TGTGCCAGTACCAGGGGCGGCTTCTATGGCTACACCTTC.

CDR3 coding DNA: TGTGCCAGCAGCTTACAGGGGATGGTCACTGAAGCTTTCTTT. Translation gives CASSLQGMVTEAFF. The rearrangement joins TRBV7-3 to TRBJ1-1, with D perhaps TRBD1 (6 bases). The CDR3 runs 14 residues. Germline CDR1 and CDR2: SGHTA and FQGTGA. Between the trimmed V and J ends, which lost 2 bases and 4 bases, there was a span of 11 bases.

The V and J genes are TRBV19 and TRBJ2-1; TRBD2 matches 12 bases. The CDR3 is 15 amino acids. Germline CDR1 is LNHDA and CDR2 is SQIVND (reference sequence). J lost 6 bases, V lost 4 bases, and 4 bases had no gene match. The CDR3 DNA follows: TGTGCCAGTAGTACCCAACTAGCGGGAGGCAATGAGCAGTTCTTC. This sequence encodes CASSTQLAGGNEQFF.

This rearrangement joins TRBV7-3 to TRBJ2-1; 8 bases are a match to TRBD2. Germline assignment: CDR1 SGHTA and CDR2 FQGTGA. Losses at the gene ends were 5 bases for V and 8 bases for J; bases not matched to a gene: 11. The CDR3 extends over 15 amino acids. For the CDR3, the DNA is TGTGCCAGCAGCCGGGAGCCGGGAGGGGAGTATGAGCAGTTCTTC. Translating gives CASSREPGGEYEQFF. The full variable domain, with the rest looked up from reference TRBV7-3 and TRBJ2-1, is GAGVSQTPSNKVTEKGKYVELRCDPISGHTALYWYRQSLGQGPEFLIYFQGTGAADDSGLPNDRFFAVRPEGSVSTLKIQRTERGDSAVYLCASSREPGGEYEQFFGPGTRLTVL.

The CDR3 spells CATSRGPGWGQGNNEQFF. DNA of the CDR3: TGTGCCACCAGCAGGGGGCCGGGATGGGGACAGGGAAACAATGAGCAGTTCTTC. The J gene is TRBJ2-1, the V gene TRBV15; 9 nucleotides align to TRBD1. The CDR3 extends over 18 amino acids. From germline, CDR1 is LNHNV and CDR2 YYDKDF (reference sequence). V lost 3 bases and J lost 5; bases outside the gene matches: 14.

This clone has just a few counts. V usage is TRBV19 and J usage is TRBJ2-2, with a weak D call TRBD2 (6 bases). Trimming cost V 4 bases and J 4 bases, with 10 bases left between them. The CDR3 extends over 14 amino acids. CDR1 LNHDA and CDR2 SQIVND come from the germline V gene (reference sequence). CDR3 amino acids: CASSKGLLTGELFF. CDR3 nucleotides: TGTGCCAGTAGTAAGGGACTCCTCACCGGGGAGCTGTTTTTT.

CDR3 nucleotide sequence: TGCAGCGTTGAACCACGTACAGGGTCTGGAAACACCATATATTTT. Translated: CSVEPRTGSGNTIYF. The chain couples TRBV29-1 to TRBJ1-3, with D tentatively TRBD1 (6 bases). Germline V gene lookup returns CDR1 SQVTM and CDR2 ANQGSEA. CDR3 length: 15 residues. Trimming pared 2 bases from V and 1 base from J, leaving 12 bases between.

To note about this clone: Germline is not matched at one junction end, which may reflect a read error. The chain employs TRBV2 and TRBJ2-3, with TRBD2 identical over 11 bases. Germline-derived CDR1 and CDR2 are SNHLY and FYNNEI. The CDR3 consists of 16 residues. CDR3 region: CATSAPGLAGTDTQYF. The CDR3 nucleotides are TGTGCCACCAGTGCCCCGGGACTAGCGGGCACAGATACGCAGTATTTT.

This chain joins TRBV27 and TRBJ2-1; D not certain. Per the germline V gene, CDR1 is MNHEY and CDR2 is SMNVEV (reference sequence). Trimming stripped 6 bases from V and 1 base from J, with 19 bases between. The length of the CDR3 is 17 residues. The CDR3: CASRSFFTEQSYNEQFF. The CDR3 DNA is TGTGCCAGCAGGTCGTTTTTTACAGAGCAATCCTACAATGAGCAGTTCTTC.

V gene TRBV5-4 combines with J gene TRBJ2-5; a possible D gene is TRBD2 (6 bases). V lost 1 base and J 5 bases, leaving 27 bases between the germline ends. This CDR3 contains 19 residues. Germline values: CDR1 SGHNT, CDR2 YYREEE (reference sequence). The CDR3 DNA follows: TGTGCCAGCAGCTTGCCCCTTGTCCATCTGACTAGTCCTTCGGAGACCCAGTACTTC. This codes for CASSLPLVHLTSPSETQYF.

This chain joins TRBV30 and TRBJ2-7, with 9 bases identical to TRBD2. Germline V gene data show CDR1 as GTSNPN and CDR2 as SVGIG (reference sequence). Unmatched junction bases numbered 5, after V lost 7 bases and J lost 1 base. This CDR3 region has 13 residues. This CDR3 reads CALYTSGSYEQYF. DNA of the CDR3: TGTGCCTTGTACACTAGCGGGTCCTACGAGCAGTACTTC.

The V gene is TRBV5-4, the J gene TRBJ2-1; 8 nucleotides agree with TRBD2. The CDR3 has 15 residues. CDR1 is SGHNT and CDR2 is YYREEE in the germline V gene (reference sequence). V gave up 5 bases and J gave up 10 bases; unmatched junction bases: 14. The CDR3 reads CASRTLAGRSPEQFF. The CDR3 DNA reads TGTGCCAGCAGAACCTTAGCGGGACGTTCCCCAGAGCAGTTCTTC.

The rearrangement joins TRBV6-5 to TRBJ2-7; 11 bases agree with TRBD1. With V trimmed by 6 bases and J by 6 bases, 4 bases remained unmatched. CDR3 length: 13 residues. The V gene's germline CDR1 is MNHEY and CDR2 SVGAGI. The CDR3 sequence: CASSWDRGSEQYF. CDR3 nucleotide sequence: TGTGCCAGCAGCTGGGACAGGGGGAGCGAGCAGTACTTC.

This clone was recorded once. J is TRBJ2-2 and V is TRBV18; D not resolved. CDR1 and CDR2 (germline): KGHSH, LQKENI. V dropped 8 bases and J dropped 3 bases, with 7 bases sitting between them. CDR3 size: 12 residues. CDR3 sequence: CASLLDTGELFF. CDR3 coding DNA: TGTGCCAGCCTACTGGACACCGGGGAGCTGTTTTTT. The whole variable domain, filled in from reference TRBV18 and TRBJ2-2, reads NAGVMQNPRHLVRRRGQEARLRCSPMKGHSHVYWYRQLPEEGLKFMVYLQKENIIDESGMPKERFSAEFPKEGPSILRIQQVVRGDSAAYFCASLLDTGELFFGEGSRLTVL.

The chain couples TRBV28 to TRBJ2-5, with 8 nucleotides matching TRBD2. The germline V gene encodes CDR1 MDHEN and CDR2 SYDVKM. The CDR3 runs 16 residues. The J segment lost 5 bases and the V segment lost 5 bases, leaving 13 bases of the junction unmatched. CDR3 nucleotide sequence: TGTGCCAGCAGTCCCCCGGGGGGGGGAGGGGGTGAGACCCAGTACTTC. As protein: CASSPPGGGGGETQYF.

The rearrangement uses TRBV30 and TRBJ2-7, with 9 bases aligning to TRBD1. This CDR3 contains 13 residues. V lost 2 bases to trimming and J lost 6 bases; unmatched junction nucleotides: 5. Germline V lookup: CDR1 GTSNPN, CDR2 SVGIG (reference sequence). DNA for the CDR3: TGTGCCTGGAGTACGGGACAGGGAGCCGAGCAGTACTTC. Translating gives CAWSTGQGAEQYF.

The V call is TRBV9, the J call TRBJ1-2; possible D gene TRBD1, 5 bases. Germline CDR1 SGDLS, CDR2 YYNGEE. Trimming stripped 0 bases from V and 4 bases from J, with 13 bases between. The CDR3 length is 15 residues. CDR3 DNA: TGTGCCAGCAGCGTAGGTTCCAGGGTTGTCTATGGCTACACCTTC. The encoded protein is CASSVGSRVVYGYTF.

The chain employs TRBV19 and TRBJ1-1; tentative D call: TRBD1 (6 bases). This CDR3 spans 13 amino acids. V lost 8 bases and J lost 7, with 17 bases in between. CDR1 is LNHDA and CDR2 is SQIVND in the germline V gene (reference sequence). CDR3 in DNA: TGTGCCAGTTCCACCGGGACACGCTATGAAGCTTTCTTT. This sequence encodes CASSTGTRYEAFF.

The rearrangement uses TRBV15 and TRBJ1-1, with 7 nucleotides matching TRBD1. The CDR3 runs to 15 residues. The junction had 13 bases not matched to a gene; V was cut back by 5 bases and J by 7 bases. Germline V gives CDR1 LNHNV, CDR2 YYDKDF (reference sequence). CDR3 residues: CATSPGGWQRVEAFF. The DNA for the CDR3 is TGTGCCACCAGCCCAGGGGGATGGCAGAGGGTTGAAGCTTTCTTT.

This chain uses TRBV14 with TRBJ2-5; D perhaps matches TRBD1 (5 bases). Trimming took 1 base from V and 0 from J, leaving 12 bases between them. This CDR3 spans 16 amino acids. CDR1 is SGHDN and CDR2 is FVKESK in the germline V gene. CDR3 DNA sequence: TGTGCCAGCAGCCAAGTTAAGGGGCCGTACCAAGAGACCCAGTACTTC. Encoded protein: CASSQVKGPYQETQYF.

The rearrangement uses TRBV6-5 and TRBJ2-1; 9 nucleotides align to TRBD1. CDR3 length: 14 residues. Germline loops: CDR1 MNHEY, CDR2 SVGAGI. V shed 5 bases, J shed 9 bases, and the junction held 8 bases outside the gene matches. Here the CDR3 DNA reads TGTGCCAGCAGTCGGGACAGGGAAGCTGGTGAGCAGTTCTTC. Encoded protein: CASSRDREAGEQFF.

The chain has TRBV2 and TRBJ2-5; 7 bases fit TRBD2. Germline CDR1 SNHLY, CDR2 FYNNEI. This CDR3 spans 14 amino acids. The V segment lost 4 bases and the J segment 5 bases; nucleotides outside the gene matches: 7. CDR3 region: CASSGRGSSETQYF. CDR3 nucleotide sequence: TGTGCCAGCAGTGGCCGCGGGAGCAGCGAGACCCAGTACTTC.

The rearrangement uses TRBV5-6 and TRBJ2-5; possibly TRBD2 for D (6 bases). This CDR3 is built from 14 residues. Germline assignment: CDR1 SGHDT and CDR2 YYEEEE. The V gene lost 7 bases and the J gene lost 7 bases, with 20 bases spanning the gap. The CDR3 nucleotides read TGTGCCAGCCGCATACGCGGGGAGTCGTCGACCCAGTACTTC. Translating gives CASRIRGESSTQYF. Looking up the rest from reference TRBV5-6 and TRBJ2-5 gives the full variable domain: DAGVTQSPTHLIKTRGQQVTLRCSPKSGHDTVSWYQQALGQGPQFIFQYYEEEERQRGNFPDRFSGHQFPNYSSELNVNALLLGDSALYLCASRIRGESSTQYFGPGTRLLVL.

V and J are TRBV11-2 and TRBJ1-1; D is possibly TRBD1 (5 bases). Per germline, CDR1 SGHAT and CDR2 FQNNGV. V lost 5 bases and J lost 1, with 8 bases in between. CDR3 length equals 13 residues. The CDR3 here is CASSRQGNTEAFF. The CDR3 bases are TGTGCCAGCAGCCGCCAGGGGAACACTGAAGCTTTCTTT.

The count of this clone is one. J is TRBJ1-5 and V is TRBV4-3; D not certain. Germline V gene data show CDR1 as LGHNA and CDR2 as YSLEER. This CDR3 is 16 amino acids long. With 0 bases removed from V and 4 bases from J, the gap between germline ends came to 13 bases. The CDR3, as DNA: TGCGCCAGCAGCCAAGATCGTTGGCCATCTAATCAGCCCCAGCATTTT. This sequence encodes CASSQDRWPSNQPQHF.

V and J are TRBV5-1 and TRBJ2-1; D is possibly TRBD2 (5 bases). The V gene lost 0 bases and the J gene lost 4 bases, with 14 bases spanning the gap. This CDR3 contains 16 residues. The germline V gene encodes CDR1 SGHRS and CDR2 YFSETQ. In DNA, the CDR3 is TGCGCCAGCAGCTTGGCTGCGGGCCTTCCTTACAATGAGCAGTTCTTC. It translates to CASSLAAGLPYNEQFF.

This clone has a count of ten or more. The chain recombines TRBV5-1 with TRBJ2-7, with D perhaps TRBD2 (5 bases). The CDR3 has 13 residues. The ends were cut back, 4 bases at V and 5 bases at J, with 13 bases in the middle. Germline V gene sequence: CDR1 SGHRS, CDR2 YFSETQ. This CDR3 reads CASSRAGVDEQYF. The CDR3 DNA follows: TGCGCCAGCAGCCGCGCCGGGGTGGACGAGCAGTACTTC. Based on the CDR3 plus reference TRBV5-1 and TRBJ2-7, the full variable domain is KAGVTQTPRYLIKTRGQQVTLSCSPISGHRSVSWYQQTPGQGLQFLFEYFSETQRNKGNFPGRFSGRQFSNSRSEMNVSTLELGDSALYLCASSRAGVDEQYFGPGTRLTVT.

This clone was recorded only once. The gene calls are TRBV11-3 and TRBJ2-7, with a possible D match to TRBD2 (5 bases). V lost 7 bases, J lost 2 bases, and 12 bases lay in between. The CDR3 runs to 13 residues. Germline CDR1 is SGHNT and CDR2 is YENEEA. The CDR3 DNA sequence: TGTGCCAGCAAGAGGGCCGGGGCCTACGAGCAGTACTTC. Protein sequence: CASKRAGAYEQYF.